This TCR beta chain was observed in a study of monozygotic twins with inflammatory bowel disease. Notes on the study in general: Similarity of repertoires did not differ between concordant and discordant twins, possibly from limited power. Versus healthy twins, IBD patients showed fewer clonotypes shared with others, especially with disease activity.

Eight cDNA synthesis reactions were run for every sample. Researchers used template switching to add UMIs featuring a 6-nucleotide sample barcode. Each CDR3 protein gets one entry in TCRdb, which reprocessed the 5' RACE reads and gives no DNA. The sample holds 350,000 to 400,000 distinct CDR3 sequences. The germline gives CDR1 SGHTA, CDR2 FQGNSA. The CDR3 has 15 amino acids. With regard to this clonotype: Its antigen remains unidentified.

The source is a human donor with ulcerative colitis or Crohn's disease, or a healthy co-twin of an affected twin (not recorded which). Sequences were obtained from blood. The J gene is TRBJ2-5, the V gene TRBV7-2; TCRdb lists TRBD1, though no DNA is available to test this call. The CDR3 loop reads CASSSTGASQETQYF. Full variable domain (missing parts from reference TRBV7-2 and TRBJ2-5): GAGVSQSPSNKVTEKGKDVELRCDPISGHTALYWYRQSLGQGLEFLIYFQGNSAPDKSGLPSDRFSAERTGGSVSTLTIQRTQQEDSAVYLCASSSTGASQETQYFGPGTRLLVL.